A selection of T cell receptor beta chains follows, all from one sample in a study of molecular identifiers for immune sequencing clone quantification. Each CDR3 protein gets one entry after TCRdb re-called the PCR reads with MiXCR. The sample carries 400,000 to 600,000 distinct CDR3 sequences, over 20% recorded once. The sample taken for sequencing was naive CD8+ T cells from blood, with Jurkat cell RNA spiked in. Receptors originate from a human donor in good health. Some libraries in this study had Jurkat cell RNA spiked in. Both conserved end residues are part of each CDR3. The D gene is left open where the match is weak. Not every row has a clone size; where given, it reads once, few, many or a size class.

d_gene	v_gene	j_gene	abundance	CDR3aa	CDR3nt
TRBD1	TRBV7-2	TRBJ2-7	few	CASSPQLSGQGVGEQYF	TGTGCCAGCAGCCCACAACTTTCGGGACAGGGGGTTGGCGAGCAGTACTTC
-	TRBV21-1	TRBJ2-1	few	CASSKDTGRYEQFF	TGTGCCAGCAGCAAAGACACAGGGCGGTATGAGCAGTTCTTC
TRBD2	TRBV11-3	TRBJ2-1	-	CASSLEGTSGIGRNEQFF	TGTGCCAGCAGCTTAGAGGGGACTAGCGGGATCGGGCGGAATGAGCAGTTCTTC
-	TRBV20-1	TRBJ2-7	-	CSATMTVSYEQYF	TGCAGTGCAACTATGACAGTCTCGTACGAGCAGTACTTC
TRBD1	TRBV7-9	TRBJ1-1	-	CASSPPMTGGGSEAYF	TGTGCCAGCAGCCCTCCAATGACAGGGGGCGGGTCTGAAGCTTACTTT
-	TRBV5-6	TRBJ2-3	many	CASSLEIQRSTDTQYF	TGTGCCAGCAGCTTGGAGATACAGAGAAGCACAGATACGCAGTATTTT
-	TRBV27	TRBJ2-7	-	CASSITYGGEQYF	TGTGCCAGCAGTATCACTTACGGAGGGGAGCAGTACTTC
TRBD1	TRBV7-6	TRBJ2-7	many	CASSSGTEAYEQYF	TGTGCCAGCAGCTCCGGGACAGAAGCCTACGAGCAGTACTTC
-	TRBV20-1	TRBJ2-3	-	CSARTPTDTQYF	TGCAGTGCTAGGACCCCCACAGATACGCAGTATTTT
-	TRBV14	TRBJ1-2	few	CASSQGSGREFYTF	TGTGCCAGCAGCCAAGGCTCAGGGAGGGAATTCTACACCTTC
-	TRBV4-2	TRBJ2-3	many	CASSQERPSTDTQYF	TGTGCCAGCAGCCAAGAGCGCCCGTCCACAGATACGCAGTATTTT
-	TRBV9	TRBJ2-3	many	CASSASGPSTDTQYF	TGTGCCAGCAGCGCCAGCGGACCCAGCACAGATACGCAGTATTTT
-	TRBV6-6	TRBJ1-3	-	CAGTYMTGSGNTIYF	TGTGCCGGCACCTATATGACAGGCTCTGGAAACACCATATATTTT
-	TRBV11-2	TRBJ2-5	once	CASSRATTVLQETQCF	TGTGCCAGCAGCCGCGCGACGACGGTCCTCCAAGAGACCCAGTGCTTC
TRBD2	TRBV9	TRBJ2-1	few	CASSVSGSNPEQFF	TGTGCCAGCAGCGTTAGCGGGAGTAACCCTGAGCAGTTCTTC
-	TRBV4-3	TRBJ1-3	few	CASSQGRAPGNTIYF	TGCGCCAGCAGCCAAGGCAGGGCGCCTGGAAACACCATATATTTT
-	TRBV15	TRBJ1-5	-	CATSSARGWQPQHF	TGTGCCACCAGCAGCGCCAGGGGATGGCAGCCCCAGCATTTT
-	TRBV20-1	TRBJ2-7	few	CSARGGLYYEQYF	TGCAGTGCTAGAGGGGGATTGTACTACGAGCAGTACTTC
-	TRBV6-5	TRBJ2-7	-	CASRGSPGDEQYF	TGTGCCAGCAGGGGGTCCCCAGGGGACGAGCAGTACTTC
-	TRBV20-1	TRBJ2-7	few	CSAGSGREQYF	TGCAGTGCCGGCTCGGGGCGAGAGCAGTACTTC
TRBD2	TRBV6-6	TRBJ2-5	-	CASMEYSGVQETQYF	TGTGCCAGCATGGAGTATAGCGGGGTCCAAGAGACCCAGTACTTC
-	TRBV7-6	TRBJ2-1	many	CASSLESGRAEQFF	TGTGCCAGCAGCTTAGAGTCAGGACGAGCTGAGCAGTTCTTC
-	TRBV19	TRBJ1-5	-	CASQKTDSNQPQHF	TGTGCCAGTCAGAAGACCGATAGCAATCAGCCCCAGCATTTT
TRBD2	TRBV11-2	TRBJ2-2	many	CASSMAGTRNTGELFF	TGTGCCAGCAGCATGGCCGGGACTAGAAACACCGGGGAGCTGTTTTTT
-	TRBV6-6	TRBJ2-7	-	CASSYRLPYEQYF	TGTGCCAGCAGTTACAGGCTTCCCTACGAGCAGTACTTC
-	TRBV27	TRBJ2-7	few	CASNFPEQYF	TGTGCCAGCAATTTTCCCGAGCAGTACTTC
-	TRBV5-6	TRBJ2-2	-	CASSPHPGRMNTGELFF	TGTGCCAGCAGCCCCCACCCGGGACGTATGAACACCGGGGAGCTGTTTTTT
TRBD2	TRBV7-3	TRBJ2-2	few	CASSPGLAGDTNTGELFF	TGTGCCAGCAGCCCCGGACTAGCGGGAGATACGAACACCGGGGAGCTGTTTTTT
TRBD2	TRBV4-1	TRBJ2-3	few	CASSHRLAGGREDTQYF	TGCGCCAGCAGCCACCGACTAGCGGGGGGGCGGGAAGATACGCAGTATTTT
-	TRBV6-2/TRBV6-3	TRBJ1-1	many	CASSYSGAEAFF	TGTGCCAGCAGTTACTCAGGCGCTGAAGCTTTCTTT
-	TRBV11-2	TRBJ2-2	-	CASSFTMTGRTGELFF	TGTGCCAGCAGCTTCACCATGACAGGGAGGACCGGGGAGCTGTTTTTT
-	TRBV6-2/TRBV6-3	TRBJ2-7	-	CASRSGRWASYEQYF	TGTGCCAGCAGGAGTGGGCGTTGGGCTTCCTACGAGCAGTACTTC
TRBD1	TRBV4-3	TRBJ2-6	many	CASSQTTGTGEFSGANVLTF	TGCGCCAGCAGCCAGACCACCGGGACAGGCGAATTCTCTGGGGCCAACGTCCTGACTTTC
-	TRBV6-5	TRBJ1-1	few	CASQLGGGITEAFF	TGTGCCAGCCAACTAGGTGGAGGCATCACTGAAGCTTTCTTT